These 24 T cell receptor beta chains came from one sample sequenced in a study of cytomegalovirus exposure and HLA in healthy donors. The PCR made use of 60 Vbeta and 13 Jbeta primers. TCRdb's table, derived via immunoSEQ multiplex PCR, lists solely in-frame clones and lacks some. This repertoire shows approximately 200,000 clones, about 81% found once; its top ten account for roughly 2.1%. Sequencing was done on a sample of PBMCs. These receptors were obtained from a woman aged 18-30 years in good health and CMV-seropositive.

In its sample, this clone was seen once. The J gene is TRBJ1-5, the V gene TRBV4-2; tentative D call: TRBD1 (6 bases). Trimming took 5 bases from V and 5 from J, leaving 16 bases between them. The CDR3 totals 15 residues. Germline V gene data show CDR1 as LGHNA and CDR2 as YNFKEQ. The chain's CDR3 is CASSSIQGSDQPQHF. The CDR3, as DNA: TGTGCCAGCAGCTCAATACAGGGCAGCGATCAGCCCCAGCATTTT.

The chain combines TRBV12-5 with TRBJ2-3, with D possibly TRBD2 on 6 matching bases. The CDR3 length is 16 residues. Germline V lookup: CDR1 LGHNT, CDR2 FRNRAP. V lost 2 bases to trimming and J lost 7 bases, with 19 bases between them. The CDR3 spells CASGLPLAISQNTQYF. The CDR3 DNA is TGTGCTAGTGGTTTGCCCCTAGCGATATCACAGAATACGCAGTATTTT.

This chain links TRBV7-9 with TRBJ1-2; a weak D match, TRBD1 (5 bases). Deletions cut 5 bases from V and 2 bases from J, with 12 bases between. This CDR3 comprises 14 residues. CDR1 is SEHNR and CDR2 is FQNEAQ in the germline V gene (reference sequence). The CDR3 spells CASSPRAINYGYTF. DNA of the CDR3: TGTGCCAGCAGCCCCAGGGCCATAAACTATGGCTACACCTTC.

The chain joins TRBV4-2 to TRBJ2-7, with 7 bases matching TRBD2. Germline assignment: CDR1 LGHNA and CDR2 YNFKEQ. This CDR3 region has 14 residues. Losses at the gene ends were 3 bases for V and 3 bases for J; bases not matched to a gene: 5. The CDR3 DNA reads TGTGCCAGCAGCCATTCGGGGGGTAGCTACGAGCAGTACTTC. This sequence encodes CASSHSGGSYEQYF.

The rearrangement links TRBV7-6 to TRBJ2-5, with TRBD2 matching 8 bases. Per the germline V gene, CDR1 is SGHVS and CDR2 is FNYEAQ. With 3 bases clipped from V and 4 bases from J, the junction kept 13 bases outside the gene matches. The CDR3 covers 17 residues. CDR3 sequence: CASSFSDSGVGGETQYF. The CDR3, as DNA: TGTGCCAGCAGCTTTAGTGATAGCGGGGTTGGGGGAGAGACCCAGTACTTC.

This chain joins TRBV5-4 and TRBJ2-1; the match to TRBD1 covers 7 bases. The CDR3 loop spans 13 amino acids. V lost 3 bases to trimming and J lost 6 bases; unmatched junction nucleotides: 3. The V gene's germline CDR1 is SGHNT and CDR2 YYREEE (reference sequence). CDR3 sequence (DNA): TGTGCCAGCAGCTCGACAGGGTTCAATGAGCAGTTCTTC. This encodes CASSSTGFNEQFF. Together with reference TRBV5-4 and TRBJ2-1, the CDR3 gives the full variable domain: ETGVTQSPTHLIKTRGQQVTLRCSSQSGHNTVSWYQQALGQGPQFIFQYYREEENGRGNFPPRFSGLQFPNYSSELNVNALELDDSALYLCASSSTGFNEQFFGPGTRLTVL.

The CDR3 bases are TGTGCCACCAGCAGAGCGAGACTAGCGGGGGGTGGGGAGACCCAGTACTTC. It specifies CATSRARLAGGGETQYF. This chain joins TRBV15 and TRBJ2-5, with 13 bases that match TRBD2. CDR3 length: 17 amino acids. Trimming removed 1 base from V and 5 bases from J; junction bases left unmatched: 7. The germline CDR1 and CDR2 sequences are LNHNV and YYDKDF (reference sequence). Full variable domain (remainder filled in from reference TRBV15 and TRBJ2-5): DAMVIQNPRYQVTQFGKPVTLSCSQTLNHNVMYWYQQKSSQAPKLLFHYYDKDFNNEADTPDNFQSRRPNTSFCFLDIRSPGLGDTAMYLCATSRARLAGGGETQYFGPGTRLLVL.

This chain links TRBV7-6 with TRBJ2-1; 7 bases are a match to TRBD2. From germline, CDR1 is SGHVS and CDR2 FNYEAQ. The CDR3 spans 15 residues. The V gene end was trimmed by 5 bases and the J gene end by 2 bases; junction bases not matched to a gene: 6. The CDR3 region is CASSPSRGAYNEQFF. CDR3 nucleotide sequence: TGTGCCAGCAGCCCCTCACGGGGGGCCTACAATGAGCAGTTCTTC.

V and J are TRBV9 and TRBJ2-1, with a tentative D call TRBD2 (7 bases). V was pared by 10 bases and J by 7 bases, with 21 bases between. The CDR3 sequence is 14 residues long. Germline V gene data show CDR1 as SGDLS and CDR2 as YYNGEE. CDR3 amino acids: CAASGQGGGNEQFF. For the CDR3, the DNA is TGTGCCGCTTCGGGCCAAGGGGGGGGTAATGAGCAGTTCTTC.

The V call is TRBV5-1, the J call TRBJ2-3; 9 bases fit TRBD1. The CDR3 contains 14 residues. The germline gives CDR1 SGHRS, CDR2 YFSETQ. J gave up 3 bases and V 2 bases, and 1 base lay outside the gene matches. The CDR3 sequence is CASSFDRGTDTQYF. The CDR3 DNA reads as TGCGCCAGCAGCTTCGACAGGGGGACAGATACGCAGTATTTT.

The rearrangement uses TRBV29-1 and TRBJ1-1, with TRBD1 identical over 7 bases. Germline V lookup: CDR1 SQVTM, CDR2 ANQGSEA. The length of the CDR3 is 13 residues. Trimming at V came to 5 bases and at J to 1 base, leaving 4 bases not matched to a gene. The CDR3 loop reads CSVLDRANTEAFF. The CDR3 DNA reads as TGCAGCGTTCTAGACAGGGCGAACACTGAAGCTTTCTTT.

This sequence joins TRBV30 and TRBJ1-5; 9 bases fit TRBD1. V shed 1 base, J shed 6 bases, and the junction held 4 bases outside the gene matches. This CDR3 is built from 14 residues. Germline CDR1 GTSNPN, CDR2 SVGIG (reference sequence). For the CDR3, the DNA is TGTGCCTGGAGTGCCGGGACAGGGACTCAGCCCCAGCATTTT. Translating it yields CAWSAGTGTQPQHF.

The V call is TRBV6-5, the J call TRBJ2-3; 7 bases match TRBD2. CDR3 size: 15 residues. Germline V CDR1 and CDR2: MNHEY, SVGAGI. The V segment lost 5 bases and the J segment 0 bases; nucleotides outside the gene matches: 5. The CDR3 DNA reads TGTGCCAGCAGTCGAAAGCGGGGTAGCACAGATACGCAGTATTTT. This gives the protein CASSRKRGSTDTQYF.

This chain links TRBV27 with TRBJ2-3; 13 nucleotides match TRBD2. The CDR3 spans 18 residues. CDR1 and CDR2 (germline): MNHEY, SMNVEV (reference sequence). The ends lost 6 bases at V and 0 bases at J; junction bases unmatched: 9. The CDR3 is CASRVGGGLAGSTDTQYF. The CDR3 DNA is TGTGCCAGCAGGGTGGGAGGGGGACTAGCGGGGAGCACAGATACGCAGTATTTT.

The rearrangement uses TRBV9 and TRBJ2-2, with D maybe TRBD1 (6 bases). Trimming took 0 bases from V and 7 from J, leaving 13 bases between them. The germline V gene encodes CDR1 SGDLS and CDR2 YYNGEE. The CDR3 covers 15 residues. Here the CDR3 reads CASSVGVQGHGELFF. The CDR3 DNA reads as TGTGCCAGCAGCGTAGGGGTACAGGGCCACGGGGAGCTGTTTTTT.

The genes are TRBV5-4 and TRBJ2-2, with 7 bases aligning to TRBD1. This CDR3 spans 15 amino acids. V gave up 4 bases and J gave up 5 bases; unmatched junction bases: 8. Germline V gene data show CDR1 as SGHNT and CDR2 as YYREEE (reference sequence). The CDR3 reads CASSTAGGRTGELFF. The CDR3 bases are TGTGCCAGCAGCACTGCAGGGGGACGGACCGGGGAGCTGTTTTTT.

The rearrangement links TRBV6-5 to TRBJ1-1; no clear D. Trimming pared 11 bases from V and 7 bases from J, leaving 14 bases between. Germline values: CDR1 MNHEY, CDR2 SVGAGI. The CDR3 covers 11 residues. The CDR3 spells CAGTRGGEAFF. The CDR3 nucleotides read TGTGCCGGCACTAGAGGCGGTGAAGCTTTCTTT.

The chain recombines TRBV11-2 with TRBJ2-7; no clear D gene. V lost 7 bases and J 2 bases, leaving 12 bases between the germline ends. The CDR3 has 13 residues. Germline CDR1 is SGHAT and CDR2 is FQNNGV. The CDR3 nucleotides read TGTGCCAGCAAGCTGGCCGGAGCCTACGAGCAGTACGTC. Translation gives CASKLAGAYEQYV.

The chain employs TRBV30 and TRBJ1-1; D uncertain. From germline, CDR1 is GTSNPN and CDR2 SVGIG (reference sequence). The CDR3 runs 12 residues. Trimming pared 3 bases from V and 2 bases from J, leaving 7 bases between. The CDR3 DNA is TGTGCCTGGAGCGAGCTAAACACTGAAGCTTTCTTT. The encoded protein is CAWSELNTEAFF.

This chain links TRBV2 with TRBJ1-4; 10 bases are shared with TRBD1. This CDR3 contains 13 residues. CDR1 is SNHLY, CDR2 FYNNEI, per germline. Trimming cost V 8 bases and J 8 bases; bases outside gene matches: 5. The CDR3 DNA reads as TGTGCCAGCGGGGGGACAGGGGACGAAAAACTGTTTTTT. It yields the protein CASGGTGDEKLFF.

This clone has just a few counts. Compared with germline, one end of the junction differs, possibly owing to a read error. The chain employs TRBV11-2 and TRBJ2-6, with 9 bases that match TRBD1. This CDR3 is 19 amino acids long. Germline assignment: CDR1 SGHAT and CDR2 FQNNGV. The CDR3 is CASSSMGDREARGANGLTF. For the CDR3, the DNA is TGTGCCAGCAGCTCGATGGGGGACAGGGAAGCCCGGGGGGCCAACGGCCTGACTTTC.

The chain couples TRBV5-6 to TRBJ1-2; possibly TRBD1 for D (6 bases). The length of the CDR3 is 14 residues. The germline V and J ends were trimmed by 4 bases and 8 bases, with 18 bases remaining between them. Germline CDR1 is SGHDT and CDR2 is YYEEEE. The CDR3 region is CASSVSDRNRGYTF. For the CDR3, the DNA is TGTGCCAGCAGCGTATCTGACAGGAATCGGGGCTACACCTTC.

V gene TRBV21-1 combines with J gene TRBJ2-1; TRBD1 is the table's D call, not checked against the DNA. TRBV21-1 constitutes a pseudogene. The CDR3 has 15 amino acids. The CDR3 reads CASSTDRSLDNEQFF. CDR3 nucleotides: TGTGCCAGCAGCACGGACAGGTCACTGGACAATGAGCAGTTCTTC.

The chain links TRBV6-6 to TRBJ2-5, with 7 bases matching TRBD1. Germline V gene data show CDR1 as MNHNY and CDR2 as SVGAGI (reference sequence). With 5 bases clipped from V and 4 bases from J, the junction kept 7 bases outside the gene matches. The CDR3 totals 14 residues. In DNA, the CDR3 is TGTGCCAGCAGTCGCGGACAGGACCGAGAGACCCAGTACTTC. It is translated as CASSRGQDRETQYF.